This entry concerns a single T cell receptor (beta chain). V shed 0 bases, J shed 0 bases, and the junction held 5 bases outside the gene matches. CDR3 length equals 17 residues. Germline lookup yields CDR1 SGHVS and CDR2 FQNEAQ. Treatment here: oral pan-JAK inhibitor, 5-10 mg twice daily. The sample belongs to a study of CD8+ T cells in alopecia areata. cDNA prepared by RNA extraction and subsequent reverse transcription served as the template for sequencing. Here immunoSEQ multiplex PCR was the method, and the copy in TCRdb shows in-frame clones only, minus some. The sample contains around 200,000 clones, roughly 50% of which appear only once.

This sample comprised CD8+ T cells sorted from blood, obtained at week 24, from a patient treated with tofacitinib. The chain couples TRBV7-8 to TRBJ2-3, with 8 bases lining up with TRBD2. The receptor was derived from a human donor with alopecia areata. The CDR3 here is CASSLARERESTDTQYF. The CDR3, as DNA: TGTGCCAGCAGCTTAGCGCGGGAGCGGGAGAGCACAGATACGCAGTATTTT.